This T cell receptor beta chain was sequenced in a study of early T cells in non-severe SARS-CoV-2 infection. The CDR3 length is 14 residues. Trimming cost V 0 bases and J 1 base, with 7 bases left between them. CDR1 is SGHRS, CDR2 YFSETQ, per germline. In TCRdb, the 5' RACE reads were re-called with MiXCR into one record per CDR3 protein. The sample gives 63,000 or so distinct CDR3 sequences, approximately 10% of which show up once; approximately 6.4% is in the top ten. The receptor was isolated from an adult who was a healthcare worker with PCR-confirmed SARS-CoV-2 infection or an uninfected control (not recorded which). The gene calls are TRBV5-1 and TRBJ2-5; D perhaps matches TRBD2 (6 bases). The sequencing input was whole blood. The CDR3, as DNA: TGCGCCAGCAGCTTGGTTAGCGGCCAAGAGACCCAGTACTTC. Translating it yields CASSLVSGQETQYF.